Following are 12 T cell receptor beta chains from one sample sequenced in a study of cytotoxic CD8 clonotypes in ibrutinib-treated CLL. Sequencing used immunoSEQ multiplex PCR; TCRdb keeps in-frame clones, though not all of them. Of about 28,000 clones listed, about three fifths are singletons. The starting material was PBMCs, obtained before ibrutinib treatment. These receptors all stem from a human donor with chronic lymphocytic leukemia.

The J gene is TRBJ2-5, the V gene TRBV4-2; TRBD2 agrees at 7 bases. The V gene end was trimmed by 1 base and the J gene end by 4 bases; junction bases not matched to a gene: 3. Germline-derived CDR1 and CDR2 are LGHNA and YNFKEQ. The CDR3 is 14 amino acids. Here the CDR3 DNA reads TGTGCCAGCAGCCAAGCGGGGGGTTCAGAGACCCAGTACTTC. This translates into CASSQAGGSETQYF.

The chain recombines TRBV6-6 with TRBJ1-2, with TRBD1 matching 9 bases. The CDR3 totals 14 residues. CDR1 is MNHNY and CDR2 is SVGAGI in the germline V gene (reference sequence). V was clipped by 4 bases and J by 8 bases; unmatched bases: 8. For the CDR3, the DNA is TGTGCCAGCAGTTCGGGACAGGGTTCTGAGGGCTACACCTTC. Translated, it gives CASSSGQGSEGYTF.

The V and J genes are TRBV27 and TRBJ1-4; 11 bases align to TRBD1. Germline CDR1 reads MNHEY; CDR2 reads SMNVEV (reference sequence). V lost 5 bases to trimming and J lost 8 bases; unmatched junction nucleotides: 7. CDR3 length equals 15 residues. CDR3 sequence (DNA): TGTGCCAGCAGTAGGCCGGGACAGGGGGGAGAAAAACTGTTTTTT. It translates to CASSRPGQGGEKLFF.

This rearrangement joins TRBV28 to TRBJ1-2; tentative D call: TRBD1 (6 bases). Trimming pared 8 bases from V and 2 bases from J, leaving 24 bases between. CDR3 length: 17 amino acids. CDR1 and CDR2 (germline): MDHEN, SYDVKM. The CDR3 sequence is CASQPPGLQGLNYGYTF. DNA of the CDR3: TGTGCCAGCCAGCCCCCGGGTTTGCAGGGGCTAAACTATGGCTACACCTTC.

The V gene is TRBV7-3, the J gene TRBJ1-1; D gene ambiguous. CDR3 length equals 15 residues. Germline V gene data show CDR1 as SGHTA and CDR2 as FQGTGA. V lost 5 bases to trimming and J lost 7 bases, with 20 bases between them. The CDR3 reads CASSPHSGKRREAFF. The CDR3 DNA reads TGTGCCAGCAGCCCCCATTCGGGGAAGCGCCGTGAAGCTTTCTTT. The whole variable domain, filled in from reference TRBV7-3 and TRBJ1-1, reads GAGVSQTPSNKVTEKGKYVELRCDPISGHTALYWYRQSLGQGPEFLIYFQGTGAADDSGLPNDRFFAVRPEGSVSTLKIQRTERGDSAVYLCASSPHSGKRREAFFGQGTRLTVV.

The chain combines TRBV18 with TRBJ2-5, with D possibly being TRBD1 (5 bases). The CDR3 extends over 13 amino acids. Germline-derived CDR1 and CDR2 are KGHSH and LQKENI. Trimming cost V 4 bases and J 3 bases, with 9 bases left between them. CDR3: CASSRTQEETQYF. CDR3 nucleotide sequence: TGTGCCAGCTCACGGACACAGGAAGAGACCCAGTACTTC.

This CDR3 reads CASSRRQGGELFF. CDR3 sequence (DNA): TGCGCCAGCAGCAGGCGACAGGGCGGGGAGCTGTTTTTT. The chain couples TRBV5-1 to TRBJ2-2; 7 bases line up with TRBD1. Germline V gene data show CDR1 as SGHRS and CDR2 as YFSETQ. Trimming cost V 4 bases and J 7 bases; bases outside gene matches: 4. The length of the CDR3 is 13 residues.

The chain carries TRBV2 and TRBJ2-3; no definite D call. V was clipped by 2 bases and J by 6 bases, with 21 bases between them. CDR1 is SNHLY, CDR2 FYNNEI, per germline. The CDR3 is made up of 17 amino acids. This CDR3 is CASSEFAGRTAPDTQYF. As DNA, the CDR3 is TGTGCCAGCAGTGAATTTGCTGGCCGGACGGCCCCTGATACGCAGTATTTT.

The chain joins TRBV30 to TRBJ2-5, with D tentatively TRBD2 (6 bases). The length of the CDR3 is 12 residues. Trimming removed 3 bases at V and 4 bases at J, with 9 bases between. Germline V lookup: CDR1 GTSNPN, CDR2 SVGIG (reference sequence). CDR3 region: CAWRREVETQYF. The DNA for the CDR3 is TGTGCCTGGAGGAGGGAGGTAGAGACCCAGTACTTC.

This clone has more than one count but fewer than ten. This chain uses TRBV19 with TRBJ2-7; the D call may be TRBD1 or TRBD2 (5 bases each). Trimming left V 5 bases short and J 2 bases short, with 13 bases between. The CDR3 extends over 14 amino acids. Germline assignment: CDR1 LNHDA and CDR2 SQIVND (reference sequence). The CDR3 loop is CASSPGTAAYEQYF. As DNA, the CDR3 is TGTGCCAGTAGTCCGGGGACGGCGGCCTACGAGCAGTACTTC.

The chain couples TRBV13 to TRBJ2-3; D gene unclear. Trimming shortened V by 2 bases and J by 2 bases, and 8 bases separated the two germline ends. CDR3 size: 14 residues. CDR1 PRHDT and CDR2 FYEKMQ come from the germline V gene (reference sequence). The CDR3 region has the DNA TGTGCCAGCAGCTTAATCTACTCCACAGATACGCAGTATTTT. It specifies CASSLIYSTDTQYF. The full variable domain, rest sourced from reference TRBV13 and TRBJ2-3, is AAGVIQSPRHLIKEKRETATLKCYPIPRHDTVYWYQQGPGQDPQFLISFYEKMQSDKGSIPDRFSAQQFSDYHSELNMSSLELGDSALYFCASSLIYSTDTQYFGPGTRLTVL.

This chain uses TRBV28 with TRBJ1-2; D unresolved. The V gene lost 4 bases and the J gene lost 4 bases, with 13 bases spanning the gap. The CDR3 covers 14 residues. CDR1 and CDR2 (germline): MDHEN, SYDVKM. The CDR3 sequence: CASSSDGRTYGYTF. CDR3 in DNA: TGTGCCAGCAGTTCGGACGGGAGAACCTATGGCTACACCTTC.